Presented here are 9 T cell receptor beta chains from one specimen sequenced in a study of PD-L1 blockade in urothelial cancer. Produced via immunoSEQ multiplex PCR; TCRdb's table is partial and in-frame only. The sample lists tens of thousands of clones, over 75% seen once, with 3.5% in the top ten. Sequenced here: PBMCs, sampled around atezolizumab (anti-PD-L1) treatment. These receptors were obtained from a man aged 65-85 years with urothelial cancer.

V gene TRBV7-2 combines with J gene TRBJ1-1; TRBD1 agrees at 7 bases. From germline, CDR1 is SGHTA and CDR2 FQGNSA. V lost 5 bases, J lost 1 base, and 4 bases stayed unmatched. The CDR3 is 14 amino acids. This chain's CDR3 is CASSLTGQNTEAFF. CDR3 nucleotides: TGTGCCAGCAGCCTGACAGGGCAGAACACTGAAGCTTTCTTT. Looking up the rest from reference TRBV7-2 and TRBJ1-1 gives the full variable domain: GAGVSQSPSNKVTEKGKDVELRCDPISGHTALYWYRQSLGQGLEFLIYFQGNSAPDKSGLPSDRFSAERTGGSVSTLTIQRTQQEDSAVYLCASSLTGQNTEAFFGQGTRLTVV.

This chain uses TRBV29-1 with TRBJ1-2; 7 bases align to TRBD1. There are 11 residues in the CDR3. The germline CDR1 and CDR2 sequences are SQVTM and ANQGSEA. After removal of 3 bases from V and 8 bases from J, the junction contained 3 bases not matched to a gene. This chain's CDR3 is CSVEQGEGYTF. CDR3 in DNA: TGCAGCGTTGAGCAGGGGGAGGGCTACACCTTC.

V and J are TRBV18 and TRBJ2-1; 16 bases are a match to TRBD2. V lost 5 bases, J lost 0 bases, and 16 bases stayed unmatched. Germline assignment: CDR1 KGHSH and CDR2 LQKENI. The CDR3 has 22 amino acids. CDR3 loop: CASSTRSGTSGRAGSSYNEQFF. CDR3 sequence (DNA): TGTGCCAGCTCAACCCGTTCCGGGACTAGCGGGAGGGCCGGGTCCTCCTACAATGAGCAGTTCTTC.

V and J are TRBV6-5 and TRBJ1-5, with D possibly TRBD1 on 5 matching bases. Germline V gene lookup returns CDR1 MNHEY and CDR2 SVGAGI. This CDR3 comprises 15 residues. Between the trimmed V and J ends, which lost 1 base and 6 bases, there was a span of 13 bases. The CDR3 DNA is TGTGCCAGCAGTTACTACTGGGGCGTGGGTCAGCCCCAGCATTTT. Residues: CASSYYWGVGQPQHF.

The chain recombines TRBV28 with TRBJ2-5; D is uncertain. CDR3 length: 12 residues. Germline V gives CDR1 MDHEN, CDR2 SYDVKM. Trimming took 8 bases from V and 7 from J, leaving 14 bases between them. The CDR3 nucleotides are TGTGCCAGCGGCCGTCTCCAGGCGACCCAGTACTTC. Encoded protein: CASGRLQATQYF.

CDR3 DNA sequence: TGTGCCAGCAGCCTAGCGGGGGGGAGGACCGAAAAACTGTTTTTT. This translates into CASSLAGGRTEKLFF. The rearrangement joins TRBV6-5 to TRBJ1-4; TRBD1 is a possible D gene (5 bases). CDR3 size: 15 residues. Germline CDR1 MNHEY, CDR2 SVGAGI. V dropped 6 bases and J dropped 8 bases, with 19 bases sitting between them.

A single count supports this clone. The rearrangement joins TRBV2 to TRBJ2-3, with 15 nucleotides matching TRBD2. J lost 3 bases, V lost 5 bases, and 3 bases had no gene match. CDR1 and CDR2 from the germline V gene are SNHLY and FYNNEI. The CDR3 length is 16 residues. CDR3 DNA: TGTGCCAGCAGTTCTGGGACTAGCGGGAGGACAGATACGCAGTATTTT. Translating gives CASSSGTSGRTDTQYF.

Of note for this clone: Other DNA sequences of this sample code for an identical CDR3. This chain connects TRBV5-1 to TRBJ2-3; TRBD2 matches at 8 bases. Germline assignment: CDR1 SGHRS and CDR2 YFSETQ. The CDR3 runs 15 residues. The ends lost 0 bases at V and 6 bases at J; junction bases unmatched: 6. The CDR3: CASSLDGLAWDTQYF. CDR3 in DNA: TGCGCCAGCAGCTTGGACGGACTAGCCTGGGATACGCAGTATTTT.

The rearrangement uses TRBV29-1 and TRBJ2-3; TRBD1 aligns across 10 bases. This CDR3 region has 14 residues. CDR1 is SQVTM, CDR2 ANQGSEA, per germline. V lost 4 bases and J lost 3; bases outside the gene matches: 4. The CDR3 spells CSVVRDRGTDTQYF. The CDR3 coding sequence is TGCAGCGTTGTCCGGGACAGGGGAACAGATACGCAGTATTTT.